Below, 8 T cell receptor beta chains from the same sample are listed, as sequenced in a study of cytomegalovirus exposure and HLA in healthy donors (TCRdb year 2017). The library was prepared using the immunoSEQ multiplex PCR assay. For the multiplex PCR, a mixture combining 60 forward primers for TCR Vbeta segments and 13 reverse primers for TCR Jbeta segments was used. This immuneACCESS table, as held by TCRdb, lists in-frame sequences with V and J called but not all clones. Of the missing ones, under half trace to an unresolved V gene in checked studies; the others have no known cause. Counted in this sample were around 300,000 clones; around 65% of them appeared once. The ten largest clones take up 2% to 2.5% of the sample. What was sequenced was PBMCs. The receptors derive from a female donor in good health and CMV-seronegative.

This chain links TRBV7-8 with TRBJ1-2, with 7 bases identical to TRBD1. Looked up from germline, CDR1 is SGHVS and CDR2 is FQNEAQ. Germline trimming cut 5 bases from V and 6 bases from J; bases unmatched to any gene: 12. The CDR3 is 15 amino acids. The DNA of the CDR3 is TGTGCCAGCAGCAAGCGGACAGGTTGGGAAGATGGCTACACCTTC. This translates into CASSKRTGWEDGYTF.

The chain couples TRBV28 to TRBJ1-1; maybe TRBD1 (5 bases). V dropped 4 bases and J dropped 1 base, with 10 bases sitting between them. Germline CDR1 reads MDHEN; CDR2 reads SYDVKM. The CDR3 is 14 residues long. In DNA, the CDR3 is TGTGCCAGCAGTTCTCACGACAGGAACACTGAAGCTTTCTTT. This encodes CASSSHDRNTEAFF.

This clone was recorded only once. This rearrangement joins TRBV29-1 to TRBJ1-1; 7 bases match TRBD1. V was pared by 6 bases and J by 4 bases, with 5 bases of the junction left unmatched. This CDR3 is built from 12 residues. Germline V gives CDR1 SQVTM, CDR2 ANQGSEA. CDR3 residues: CSVETGTTEAFF. The CDR3, as DNA: TGCAGCGTGGAGACAGGGACCACTGAAGCTTTCTTT.

A single count supports this clone. The chain links TRBV19 to TRBJ1-4; TRBD1 might be the D (5 bases). CDR1 is LNHDA, CDR2 SQIVND, per germline (reference sequence). There are 13 residues in the CDR3. V lost 1 base and J lost 10, with 10 bases in between. CDR3 protein: CASSIGGQGKLFF. DNA of the CDR3: TGTGCCAGTAGTATAGGTGGACAAGGAAAACTGTTTTTT.

This rearrangement joins TRBV27 to TRBJ2-1, with TRBD1 as a possible D gene (6 bases). Trimming stripped 3 bases from V and 0 bases from J, with 9 bases between. The CDR3 is made up of 15 amino acids. Germline CDR1 reads MNHEY; CDR2 reads SMNVEV (reference sequence). The DNA of the CDR3 is TGTGCCAGCAGTTTGAGGGGGAGCTCCTACAATGAGCAGTTCTTC. Translated, it gives CASSLRGSSYNEQFF.

The rearrangement joins TRBV7-7 to TRBJ2-3; TRBD1 might be the D (5 bases). The CDR3 sequence is 14 residues long. Looked up from germline, CDR1 is SSHAT and CDR2 is FNYEAQ (reference sequence). The germline V and J ends were trimmed by 1 base and 2 bases, with 7 bases remaining between them. The CDR3 loop is CASSLGQYTDTQYF. For the CDR3, the DNA is TGTGCCAGCAGCTTAGGACAGTACACAGATACGCAGTATTTT.

This clone was counted between two and nine times. The chain uses TRBV5-1 and TRBJ2-3, with D unclear. The CDR3 has 14 amino acids. V lost 3 bases, J lost 1 base, and 9 bases lay in between. The germline CDR1 and CDR2 sequences are SGHRS and YFSETQ. The CDR3 DNA sequence: TGCGCCAGCAGCTCTTGGCTTGGCACAGATACGCAGTATTTT. Protein sequence: CASSSWLGTDTQYF.

J is TRBJ2-2 and V is TRBV2; D is uncertain. Trimming shortened V by 5 bases and J by 6 bases, and 10 bases separated the two germline ends. Germline V gives CDR1 SNHLY, CDR2 FYNNEI. The CDR3 sequence is 13 residues long. CDR3 DNA: TGTGCCAGCAGTAGCTTAGAATCCGGGGAGCTGTTTTTT. It specifies CASSSLESGELFF.